The present entry profiles one T cell receptor beta chain with its context. The antigen this receptor binds is unknown. It has no much larger one-base neighbor in the sample; base qualities were not kept. This record belongs to a study of blood T cell repertoires in COVID-19 (TCRdb year 2020). In the study overall: Samples from collaborators originated in the United States, Italy and Spain and spanned both the acute and convalescent phases of COVID-19. The material from the prospective study consisted of cDNA or gDNA derived from T cells, B-cell-depleted T cells, or PBMCs. The dataset comprised deeply sampled blood TCRbeta repertoires from subjects exposed to, actively infected with, or recovered from COVID-19. The repertoires were released in a freely available public database meant as a resource for research on the immune response to SARS-CoV-2. The samples were drawn from two sources: the first 160 participants of the ongoing ImmuneRACE study, and 1,200 or so subjects contributed by 6 global collaborators. Nearly every sample came with metadata listing a de-identified subject ID, COVID-19 status, age in years and sex. Where available, HLA class I and class II types were taken from metadata supplied by the sample provider and were not determined by assay-based typing. The investigation overall reported the following: How much clinical and demographic metadata was included differed by source and by participant, and the metadata was provided uncurated.

The immunoSEQ Assay, a bias-controlled multiplex PCR, was used to amplify TCRbeta CDR3 regions from genomic DNA. The study's processing was this. Nucleated cell counts per sample were estimated from amplification of reference gene primers within the assay. Sequence reads were collapsed and filtered to measure the absolute abundance of every unique TCRbeta CDR3 rearrangement. For each sample, productive Simpson clonality was calculated as the square root of Simpson's diversity index over productive rearrangements. Here the immuneACCESS table is served through TCRdb, limited to in-frame sequences with V and J called. Missing clones are a known gap in these copies; in checked studies unresolved V genes cover under half, and the rest lacks a known reason. The DNA gave D and trimming, while V, J and clone size come from that table. Across this sample there are 170,000 or so clones, with 88% seen only once. The ten largest make up roughly 9% of the sample.

The CDR3 contains 13 residues, cysteine and phenylalanine counted. Kept here is only the CDR3 DNA, which spans 39 bases and is read in frame from base 1. Trimmed from V: 2 bases; trimmed from J: 10 bases; junction bases lacking a gene match: 5. From the germline V gene (reference sequence), CDR1 is SGHNT and CDR2 is YYREEE. In the prospective study, participants were roughly 18 to 100 years old, resided in approximately 22 geographic areas of the United States, and were enrolled through a virtual design. In the prospective study, participants were assigned to cohorts based on the clinical history participants reported in a screening survey and a study questionnaire. ImmuneRACE Cohort 3 recovered participants were defined by two consecutive negative NP/OP PCR tests, healthcare professional clearance, or symptom resolution. Mobile phlebotomists in the prospective study collected whole blood, serum and a nasopharyngeal or oropharyngeal swab from every participant. Over an approximately 2-month period, participants in the prospective study had the option of providing additional blood draws and questionnaires. Blood samples from the prospective study were shipped frozen or at room temperature prior to DNA extraction.

The sequence derives from a woman under 30 who had recovered from COVID-19. This receptor chain uses TRBV5-4 and TRBJ2-1; TRBD2 agrees with 8 junctional bases. The sample consisted of PBMCs or T cells enriched from blood (not recorded which). The nucleotides read TGTGCCAGCAGCTTCCCCGGGGGGGGCGAGCAGTTCTTC. It encodes CASSFPGGGEQFF.